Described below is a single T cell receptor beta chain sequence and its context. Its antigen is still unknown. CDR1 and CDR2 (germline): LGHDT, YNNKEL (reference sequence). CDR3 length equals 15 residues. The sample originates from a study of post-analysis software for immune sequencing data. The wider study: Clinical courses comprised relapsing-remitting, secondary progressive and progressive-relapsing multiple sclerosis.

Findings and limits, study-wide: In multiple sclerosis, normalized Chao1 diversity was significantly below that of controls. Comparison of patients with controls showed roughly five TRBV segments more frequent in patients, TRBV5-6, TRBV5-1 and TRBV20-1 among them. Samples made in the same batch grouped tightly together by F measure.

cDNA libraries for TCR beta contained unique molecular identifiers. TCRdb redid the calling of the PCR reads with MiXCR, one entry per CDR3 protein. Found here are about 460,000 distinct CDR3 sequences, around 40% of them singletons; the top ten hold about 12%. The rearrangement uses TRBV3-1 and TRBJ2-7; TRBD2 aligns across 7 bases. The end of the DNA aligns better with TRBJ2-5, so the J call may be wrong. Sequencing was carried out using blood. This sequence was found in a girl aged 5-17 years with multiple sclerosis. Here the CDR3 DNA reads TGTGCCAGCAGGAATCCTGCGGGAGAGGTTGAGACCCAGTACTTC. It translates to CASRNPAGEVETQYF.